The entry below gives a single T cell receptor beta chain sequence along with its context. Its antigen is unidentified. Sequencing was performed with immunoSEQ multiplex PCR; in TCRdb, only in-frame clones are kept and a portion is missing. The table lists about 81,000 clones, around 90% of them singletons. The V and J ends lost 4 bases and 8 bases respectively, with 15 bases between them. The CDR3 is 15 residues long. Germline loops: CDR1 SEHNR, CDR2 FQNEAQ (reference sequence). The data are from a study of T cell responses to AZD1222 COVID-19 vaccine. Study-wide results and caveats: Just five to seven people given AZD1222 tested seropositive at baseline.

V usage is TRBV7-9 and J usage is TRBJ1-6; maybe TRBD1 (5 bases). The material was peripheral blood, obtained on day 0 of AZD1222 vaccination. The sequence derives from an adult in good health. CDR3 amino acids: CASSSSWWGHSPLHF. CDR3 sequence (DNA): TGTGCCAGCAGCTCCTCTTGGTGGGGCCATTCACCCCTCCACTTT.